The entry below gives a single T cell receptor beta chain sequence along with its context. The antigen remains unidentified. The sample comes from a study of T-cell memory formation after mild COVID-19. Trimming removed 4 bases at V and 6 bases at J, with 9 bases between. The CDR3 extends over 13 amino acids. The germline V gene encodes CDR1 SEHNR and CDR2 FQNEAQ (reference sequence). Study findings and constraints: Second-wave clones with a day 37 peak had unconfirmed SARS-CoV-2 specificity.

TCRdb redid the calling of the 5' RACE reads with MiXCR, one entry per CDR3 protein. The table shows around 320,000 distinct CDR3 sequences, with roughly a fifth occurring only once. J is TRBJ2-2 and V is TRBV7-9; a weak D match, TRBD1 (6 bases). The origin of this receptor is a young man who had mild COVID-19 (a few samples of this study predate the infection). Cell type and time point are not known. The material sequenced was PBMCs or a T cell subset sorted from them (not recorded which). CDR3 sequence reads: CASSWGQAGELFF. The CDR3 nucleotides are TGTGCCAGCAGCTGGGGGCAGGCCGGGGAGCTGTTTTTT.